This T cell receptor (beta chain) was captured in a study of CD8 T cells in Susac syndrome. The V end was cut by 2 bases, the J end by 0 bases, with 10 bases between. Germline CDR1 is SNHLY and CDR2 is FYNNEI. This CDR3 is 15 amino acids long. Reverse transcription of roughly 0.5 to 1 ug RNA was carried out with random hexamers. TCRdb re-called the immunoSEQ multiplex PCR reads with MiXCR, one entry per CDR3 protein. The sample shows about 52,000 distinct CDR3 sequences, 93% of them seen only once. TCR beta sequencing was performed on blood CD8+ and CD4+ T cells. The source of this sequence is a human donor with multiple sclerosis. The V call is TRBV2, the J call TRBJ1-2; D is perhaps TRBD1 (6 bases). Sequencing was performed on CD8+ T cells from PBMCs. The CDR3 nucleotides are TGTGCCAGCAGTGAAACAGGGAGTCCTAACTATGGCTACACCTTC. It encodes CASSETGSPNYGYTF.